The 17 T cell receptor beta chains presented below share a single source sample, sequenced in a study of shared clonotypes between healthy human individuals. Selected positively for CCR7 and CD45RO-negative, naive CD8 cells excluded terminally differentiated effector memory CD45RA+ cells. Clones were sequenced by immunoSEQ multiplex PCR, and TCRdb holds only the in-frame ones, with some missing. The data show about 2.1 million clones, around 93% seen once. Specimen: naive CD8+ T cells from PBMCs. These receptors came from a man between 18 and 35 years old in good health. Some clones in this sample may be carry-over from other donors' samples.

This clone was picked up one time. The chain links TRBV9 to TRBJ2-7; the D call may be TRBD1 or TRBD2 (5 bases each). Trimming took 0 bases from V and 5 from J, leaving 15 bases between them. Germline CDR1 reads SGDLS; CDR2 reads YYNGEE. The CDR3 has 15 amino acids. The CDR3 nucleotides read TGTGCCAGCAGCGTAGCTGGGGGAACTAGTGACGAGCAGTACTTC. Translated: CASSVAGGTSDEQYF.

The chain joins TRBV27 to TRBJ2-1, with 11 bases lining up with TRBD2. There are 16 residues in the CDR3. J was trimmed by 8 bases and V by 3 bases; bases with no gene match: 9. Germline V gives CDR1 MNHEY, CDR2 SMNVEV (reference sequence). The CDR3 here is CASSLSGLAGGYEQFF. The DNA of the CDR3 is TGTGCCAGCAGTTTGTCTGGGCTAGCGGGAGGATATGAGCAGTTCTTC.

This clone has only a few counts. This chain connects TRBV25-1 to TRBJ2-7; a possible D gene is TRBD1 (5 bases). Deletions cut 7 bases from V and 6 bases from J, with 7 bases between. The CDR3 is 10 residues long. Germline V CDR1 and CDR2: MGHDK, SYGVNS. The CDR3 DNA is TGTGCCAGCAAGGGGCGCGAGCAGTACTTC. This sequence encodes CASKGREQYF.

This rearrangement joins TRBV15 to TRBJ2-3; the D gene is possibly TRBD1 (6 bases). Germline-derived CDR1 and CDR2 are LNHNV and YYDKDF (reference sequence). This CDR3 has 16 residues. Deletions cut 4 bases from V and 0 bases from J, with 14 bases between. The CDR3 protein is CATSTRQAISTDTQYF. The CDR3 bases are TGTGCCACCAGCACGAGACAGGCTATTAGCACAGATACGCAGTATTTT. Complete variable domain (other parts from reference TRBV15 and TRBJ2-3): DAMVIQNPRYQVTQFGKPVTLSCSQTLNHNVMYWYQQKSSQAPKLLFHYYDKDFNNEADTPDNFQSRRPNTSFCFLDIRSPGLGDTAMYLCATSTRQAISTDTQYFGPGTRLTVL.

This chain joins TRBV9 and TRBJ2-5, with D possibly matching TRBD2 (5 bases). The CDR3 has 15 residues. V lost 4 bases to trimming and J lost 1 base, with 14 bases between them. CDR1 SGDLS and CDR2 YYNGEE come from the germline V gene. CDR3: CASSPGAALQETQYF. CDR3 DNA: TGTGCCAGCAGCCCAGGAGCGGCTCTCCAAGAGACCCAGTACTTC.

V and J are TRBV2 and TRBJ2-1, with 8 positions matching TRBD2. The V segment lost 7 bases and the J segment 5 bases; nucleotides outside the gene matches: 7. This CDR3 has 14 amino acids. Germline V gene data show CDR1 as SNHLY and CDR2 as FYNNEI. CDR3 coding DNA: TGTGCCAGCAACACGGGAGGGCAGAACAATGAGCAGTTCTTC. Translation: CASNTGGQNNEQFF.

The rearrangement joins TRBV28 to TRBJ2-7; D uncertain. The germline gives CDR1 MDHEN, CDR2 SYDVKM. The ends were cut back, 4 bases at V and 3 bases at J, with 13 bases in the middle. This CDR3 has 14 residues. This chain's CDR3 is CASSSAGVGYEQYF. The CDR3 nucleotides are TGTGCCAGCAGTTCCGCTGGGGTAGGCTACGAGCAGTACTTC.

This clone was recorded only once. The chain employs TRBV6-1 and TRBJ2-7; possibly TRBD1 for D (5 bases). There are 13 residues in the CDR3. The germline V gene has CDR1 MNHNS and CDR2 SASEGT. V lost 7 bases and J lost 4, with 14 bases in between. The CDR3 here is CASKVPGSYEQYF. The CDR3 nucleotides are TGTGCCAGCAAGGTTCCAGGGTCGTACGAGCAGTACTTC.

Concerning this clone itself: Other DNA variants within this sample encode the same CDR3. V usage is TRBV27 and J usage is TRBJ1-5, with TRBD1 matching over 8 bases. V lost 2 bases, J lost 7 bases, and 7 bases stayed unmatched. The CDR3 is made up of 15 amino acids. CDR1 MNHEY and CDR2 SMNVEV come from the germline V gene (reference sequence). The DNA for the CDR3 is TGTGCCAGCAGTTTAGGCCAGGGGGCTTGGCAGCCCCAGCATTTT. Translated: CASSLGQGAWQPQHF.

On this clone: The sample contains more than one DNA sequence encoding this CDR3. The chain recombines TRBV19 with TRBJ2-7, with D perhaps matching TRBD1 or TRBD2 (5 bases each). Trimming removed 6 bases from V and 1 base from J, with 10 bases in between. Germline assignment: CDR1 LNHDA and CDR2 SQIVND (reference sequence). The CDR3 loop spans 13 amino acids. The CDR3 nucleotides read TGTGCCAGTAGCGGGACCGGTTCCTACGAGCAGTACTTC. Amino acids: CASSGTGSYEQYF.

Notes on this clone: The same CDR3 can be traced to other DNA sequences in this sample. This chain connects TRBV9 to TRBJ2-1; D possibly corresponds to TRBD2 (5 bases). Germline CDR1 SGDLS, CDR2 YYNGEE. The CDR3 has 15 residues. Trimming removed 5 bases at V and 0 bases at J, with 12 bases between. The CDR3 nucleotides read TGTGCCAGCAGTGTCGGGGATAGCTCCTACAATGAGCAGTTCTTC. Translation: CASSVGDSSYNEQFF. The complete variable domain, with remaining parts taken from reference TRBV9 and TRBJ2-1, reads DSGVTQTPKHLITATGQRVTLRCSPRSGDLSVYWYQQSLDQGLQFLIQYYNGEERAKGNILERFSAQQFPDLHSELNLSSLELGDSALYFCASSVGDSSYNEQFFGPGTRLTVL.

CDR3 sequence reads: CASSYWREGSDTQYF. The CDR3 DNA is TGTGCCAGCAGTTACTGGCGGGAGGGATCAGATACGCAGTATTTT. The V gene is TRBV6-6, the J gene TRBJ2-3; 9 bases agree with TRBD2. Germline CDR1 and CDR2: MNHNY and SVGAGI (reference sequence). The CDR3 is 15 residues long. Trimming cost V 1 base and J 4 bases; bases outside gene matches: 3.

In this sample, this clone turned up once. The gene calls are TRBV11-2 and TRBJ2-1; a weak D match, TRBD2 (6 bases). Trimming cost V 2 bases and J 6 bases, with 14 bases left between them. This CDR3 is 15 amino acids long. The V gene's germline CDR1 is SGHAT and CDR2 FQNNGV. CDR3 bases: TGTGCCAGCAGCTTAAGGGGCGGGACGGTCAATGAGCAGTTCTTC. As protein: CASSLRGGTVNEQFF.

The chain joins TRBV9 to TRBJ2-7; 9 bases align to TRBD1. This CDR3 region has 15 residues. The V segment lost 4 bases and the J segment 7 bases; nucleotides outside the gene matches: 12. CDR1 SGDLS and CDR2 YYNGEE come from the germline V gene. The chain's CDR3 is CASSTGDRVSEEQYF. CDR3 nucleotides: TGTGCCAGCAGCACCGGGGACAGGGTGTCGGAAGAGCAGTACTTC.

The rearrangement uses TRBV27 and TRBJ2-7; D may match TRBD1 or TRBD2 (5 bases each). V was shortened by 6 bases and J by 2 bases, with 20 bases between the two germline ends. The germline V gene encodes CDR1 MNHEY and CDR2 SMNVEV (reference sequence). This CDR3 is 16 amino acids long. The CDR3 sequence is CASSPSSGTVTYEQYF. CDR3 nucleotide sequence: TGTGCCAGCAGCCCAAGTTCCGGGACGGTAACCTACGAGCAGTACTTC.

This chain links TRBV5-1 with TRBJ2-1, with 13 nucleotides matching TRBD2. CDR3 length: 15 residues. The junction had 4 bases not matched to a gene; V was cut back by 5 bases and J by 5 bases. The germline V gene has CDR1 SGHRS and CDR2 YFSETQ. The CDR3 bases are TGCGCCAGCAGGCCGACTAGCGGGAGGCACAATGAGCAGTTCTTC. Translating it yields CASRPTSGRHNEQFF.

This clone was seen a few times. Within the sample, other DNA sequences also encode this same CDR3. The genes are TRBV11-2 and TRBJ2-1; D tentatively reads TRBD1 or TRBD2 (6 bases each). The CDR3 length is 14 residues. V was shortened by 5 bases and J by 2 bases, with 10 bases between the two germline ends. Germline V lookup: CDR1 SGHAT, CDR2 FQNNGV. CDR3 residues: CASSLGGTYNEQFF. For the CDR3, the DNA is TGTGCCAGCAGCCTAGGGGGGACCTACAATGAGCAGTTCTTC.